This entry describes one TCR beta chain. This specimen comes from a study of blood T cells in healthy people across ages. A second PCR, run for roughly 7 to 11 cycles, used a sample-barcoded 5' primer plus a J-beta primer mix. Each CDR3 protein gets one entry after TCRdb re-called the 5' RACE reads with MiXCR. The data show fewer than 900,000 distinct CDR3 sequences, 35% to 45% seen once. The CDR3 extends over 13 amino acids. V was shortened by 6 bases and J by 5 bases, with 15 bases between the two germline ends. Germline lookup yields CDR1 SGHDT and CDR2 YYEEEE. The study drew donors from healthy Caucasian individuals in Russia aged about 6 to 95. Per sample, a minimum of 6.5 million PBMCs were isolated.

This TCR was sampled from a woman aged 55 to 70 in good health. The sequencing sample was made of blood. The gene calls are TRBV5-6 and TRBJ2-7; D is unclear. For the CDR3, the DNA is TGTGCCAGCAACCTATTTCTTCAGGACGAGCAGTACTTC. This encodes CASNLFLQDEQYF.